This is a list of T cell receptor beta chains from one sample in a study of identical twins. One entry per CDR3 protein results from TCRdb running MiXCR on the 5' RACE reads. The data show around 530,000 distinct CDR3 sequences, 15% seen once. Separately, the same data were catalogued under a study of yellow fever vaccine responses in identical twins.

Sequenced: CD4+ T cells sorted from blood. All receptors derive from a woman aged 18-35 years in good health. The CDR3 runs from the conserved cysteine through the conserved F or W. D genes are given only for firm matches. Only some rows state a clone size, as once, few, many or a class for expanded clones.

TRBJ2-2	few	TRBV28	NA	TGTGCCAGCAAGAGGGCCGGGGAGCTGTTTTTT	CASKRAGELFF
TRBJ2-4	NA	TRBV4-2	TRBD2	TGTGCCAGCAGCCAAGGTTGGACTAGATTAGAAAACATTCAGTACTTC	CASSQGWTRLENIQYF
TRBJ2-6	few	TRBV7-2	TRBD1	TGTGCCAGCAGCTTAGCGGGACAGGTAGCCTCTGGGGCCAACGTCCTGACTTTC	CASSLAGQVASGANVLTF
TRBJ2-3	NA	TRBV20-1	TRBD2	TGCAGTGCTCCACTACTAGCGGGGTTATCGGATACGCAGTATTTT	CSAPLLAGLSDTQYF
TRBJ2-2	few	TRBV29-1	NA	TGCAGCGTTGGTAAAGGGAACACCGGGGAGCTGTTTTTT	CSVGKGNTGELFF
TRBJ2-1	many	TRBV18	NA	TGTGCCAGCTCACGGAAAAGTCCCAATGAGCAGTTCTTC	CASSRKSPNEQFF
TRBJ2-1	few	TRBV10-3	TRBD1	TGTGCCATCAGTGTGACAGGGGTTTACAATGAGCAGTTCTTC	CAISVTGVYNEQFF
TRBJ2-3	NA	TRBV7-9	NA	TGTGCCAGCACCCCGTGGGATGCAGATACGCAGTATTTT	CASTPWDADTQYF
TRBJ2-4	NA	TRBV11-1	NA	TGTGCCAGCAGCTTAGCCGGGGGCGGGGCCCTAGCCAAAAACATTCAGTACTTC	CASSLAGGGALAKNIQYF
TRBJ2-1	few	TRBV5-1	NA	TGCGCCAGCAGCTTATTTCCGGGAGAATCCTACAATGAGCAGTTCTTC	CASSLFPGESYNEQFF
TRBJ2-3	NA	TRBV28	NA	TGTGCCAGCAGTACGGTCACAGATACGCAGTATTTT	CASSTVTDTQYF
TRBJ1-4	NA	TRBV7-9	NA	TGTGCCAGCAGCTTACAGGTCGCCCAGGAAAAACTGTTTTTT	CASSLQVAQEKLFF
TRBJ2-5	NA	TRBV25-1	NA	TGTGCCAGCAGTGAAGAGGTAGTGGAGGGGCCGGCTTGGGAGACCCAGTACTTC	CASSEEVVEGPAWETQYF
TRBJ2-1	NA	TRBV10-2	NA	TGCGCCAGCAGTGATATGGGATTGGTCCGAGACAATGAGCAGTTCTTC	CASSDMGLVRDNEQFF
TRBJ2-3	few	TRBV10-3	TRBD2	TGTGCCATCAGTTCGACTAGCGGGGGCCCACTCACAGATACGCAGTATTTT	CAISSTSGGPLTDTQYF
TRBJ2-3	NA	TRBV3-1	TRBD2	TGTGCCAGCAGCCACCCAGGGACTAGCGGGGGGGTAGATACGCAGTATTTT	CASSHPGTSGGVDTQYF
TRBJ2-3	NA	TRBV15	TRBD2	TGTGCCACCAGCCCAGCGGGAGGGCCCGCAGATACGCAGTATTTT	CATSPAGGPADTQYF
TRBJ1-4	NA	TRBV20-1	TRBD1	TGCAGTGCTAGGCCAGGACAGGATGAAAAACTGTTTTTT	CSARPGQDEKLFF
TRBJ1-1	NA	TRBV7-9	NA	TGTGCCAGCAGACGGGAGGGGCTAGGGAACACTGAAGCTTTCTTT	CASRREGLGNTEAFF
TRBJ2-2	NA	TRBV5-1	TRBD2	TGCGCCAGCAGCCCACCGGGACTAGCGGGGGGGAAGACCGGGGAGCTGTTTTTT	CASSPPGLAGGKTGELFF
TRBJ1-5	NA	TRBV18	NA	TGTGCCAGCTCACCCGATACTAGTCAGCCCCAGCATTTT	CASSPDTSQPQHF
TRBJ2-5	many	TRBV28	TRBD2	TGTGCCAGCAGCTACGGGGGGAGCCAAGAGACCCAGTACTTC	CASSYGGSQETQYF
TRBJ2-1	NA	TRBV29-1	TRBD2	TGCAGCGTTGAAGTTTGGACTAGCATCTCCACTGAGCAGTTCTTC	CSVEVWTSISTEQFF
TRBJ2-1	many	TRBV20-1	NA	TGCAGTGCTAGCGGGAGAGGGGAAAGGAATGAGCAGTTCTTC	CSASGRGERNEQFF
TRBJ2-1	few	TRBV12-3/TRBV12-4	TRBD2	TGTGCCAGCAGCCCAGCGGGGGGCCCCTACAATGAGCAGTTCTTC	CASSPAGGPYNEQFF
TRBJ2-4	few	TRBV10-2	NA	TGCGCCAGCAGCGAAGACCGATTGGGAGGAAACATTCAGTACTTC	CASSEDRLGGNIQYF
TRBJ2-5	NA	TRBV3-1	TRBD1	TGTGCCAGCAGCCAGTGGACAGGTCTCTACCAAGAGACCCAGTACTTC	CASSQWTGLYQETQYF
TRBJ2-3	NA	TRBV20-1	TRBD2	TGCAGTGCTAGAGAACTAGCGGTCAGCACAGATACGCAGTATTTT	CSARELAVSTDTQYF
TRBJ2-7	NA	TRBV12-3/TRBV12-4	TRBD1	TGTGCCAGCAGTCCCCTTGGGGGACAGGGGTTGGGCGAGCAGTACTTC	CASSPLGGQGLGEQYF
TRBJ2-2	NA	TRBV7-7	TRBD2	TGTGCCAGCAGCCAGGCCCGACTAGCGGCGAACACCGGGGAGCTGTTTTTT	CASSQARLAANTGELFF
TRBJ2-7	few	TRBV18	NA	TGTGCCAGCTCACCAGAGGCGGAGCAGTACTTC	CASSPEAEQYF
TRBJ2-1	NA	TRBV20-1	NA	TGCAGTGCTAGGTCAGACAGGTTATCCTACAATGAGCAGTTCTTC	CSARSDRLSYNEQFF
TRBJ1-1	many	TRBV5-1	TRBD1	TGCGCCAGCAGCTTCCGACAGGGTGGGGACACTGAAGCTTTCTTT	CASSFRQGGDTEAFF
TRBJ1-1	NA	TRBV11-1	TRBD1	TGTGCCAGCAGTACTCACTCGACTAGGGGACAGGGGACATTGGGCACTGAAGCTTTCTTT	CASSTHSTRGQGTLGTEAFF
TRBJ2-7	NA	TRBV4-1	NA	TGCGCCAGCAGCCAAGGCCCTCTTGAGCGCCAGTACTTC	CASSQGPLERQYF
TRBJ2-1	NA	TRBV7-3	TRBD1	TGTGCCAGCAGCTCATCAGGGGGCAACATATACAATGAGCAGTTCTTC	CASSSSGGNIYNEQFF
TRBJ1-3	NA	TRBV12-3/TRBV12-4	NA	TGTGCCAGCAGTTTGGTCCAGCGCGCCTCTGGAAACACCATATATTTT	CASSLVQRASGNTIYF
TRBJ1-2	few	TRBV28	NA	TGTGCCAGCAGTTTCCCGCCCGGTGGTGGACCAACTGGCTACACCTTC	CASSFPPGGGPTGYTF
TRBJ2-5	few	TRBV11-2	NA	TGTGCCAGCAGCTTATCACCGGAGACCCAGTACTTC	CASSLSPETQYF
TRBJ2-2	few	TRBV7-7	NA	TGTGCCAGCAGCTTAGGTGGAGACACCGGGGAGCTGTTTTTT	CASSLGGDTGELFF
TRBJ2-3	NA	TRBV28	TRBD2	TGTGCCAGCAGGACTAGCGGGGGGTTGACAGATACGCAGTATTTT	CASRTSGGLTDTQYF
TRBJ2-1	few	TRBV2	TRBD2	TGTGCCAGCATTGGACTAGCGGGAGGGCCGGGTGAGCAGTTCTTC	CASIGLAGGPGEQFF
TRBJ2-1	many	TRBV5-1	TRBD1	TGCGCCAGCAGCCGAAATAGACAGGGGCCTTACAATGAGCAGTTCTTC	CASSRNRQGPYNEQFF
TRBJ2-3	few	TRBV29-1	TRBD1	TGCAGCGTTCTTGGGACAGGGGGGACAGATACGCAGTATTTT	CSVLGTGGTDTQYF
TRBJ2-6	few	TRBV29-1	TRBD1	TGCAGCGTTGCCTCGGACAGGTCTGGGGCCAACGTCCTGACTTTC	CSVASDRSGANVLTF
TRBJ1-1	few	TRBV2	NA	TGTGCCAGCAGTGAACAGGACACTGAAGCTTTCTTT	CASSEQDTEAFF
TRBJ2-1	few	TRBV12-3/TRBV12-4	NA	TGTGCCAGCAGTCCCGTGAAAGCTGAGCAGTTCTTC	CASSPVKAEQFF
TRBJ2-3	NA	TRBV4-2	TRBD2	TGTGCCAGCAGCCGGAATCTAGCGGGAGTAGGCCCAGATACGCAGTATTTT	CASSRNLAGVGPDTQYF
TRBJ2-5	NA	TRBV5-1	NA	TGCGCCAGCAGCTTGGATGGGACCAGCCTAGGGAAGACCCAGTACTTC	CASSLDGTSLGKTQYF
TRBJ1-4	NA	TRBV5-1	NA	TGCGCCAGCAGCTTTTCAGCAAATAATGAAAAACTGTTTTTT	CASSFSANNEKLFF
TRBJ2-1	NA	TRBV2	TRBD1	TGTGCCAGCAGTGTTCAGGGGGCTAGGACTGAGCAGTTCTTC	CASSVQGARTEQFF
TRBJ2-5	few	TRBV29-1	TRBD1	TGCAGCGTAACAAGGGACAGGGGTTCTATAACCCAGTACTTC	CSVTRDRGSITQYF
TRBJ2-2	many	TRBV14	NA	TGTGCCAGCAGCCTTTTCAGGGGAACCGGGGAGCTGTTTTTT	CASSLFRGTGELFF
TRBJ1-3	few	TRBV5-1	NA	TGCGCCAGCAGCCCAGGGAACAATGCTGGAAACACCATATATTTT	CASSPGNNAGNTIYF
TRBJ2-4	NA	TRBV5-5	NA	TGTGCCAGCAGCTTACCCGTCCTAGCCAAAAACATTCAGTACTTC	CASSLPVLAKNIQYF